These 25 T cell receptor beta chains were sequenced from one sample in a study of blood T cells in healthy people across ages. Alongside a J-beta primer mix, a sample-barcoded 5' primer served in a second PCR lasting about 7 to 12 cycles. One entry per CDR3 protein, called by TCRdb with MiXCR from the 5' RACE reads. The sample shows hundreds of thousands of distinct CDR3 sequences, 40% to 45% of them seen only once. The sample comprised blood. The receptors were sampled from a woman in her sixties in good health.

The rearrangement uses TRBV6-2 or TRBV6-3 and TRBJ2-7; no clear D gene. V was trimmed by 7 bases and J by 1 base, leaving 11 bases between them. The CDR3 extends over 13 amino acids. CDR1 is MNHEY and CDR2 is SVGEGT in the germline V gene. CDR3 in amino acids: CASTYSGSYEQYF. The CDR3 nucleotides read TGTGCCAGCACCTACAGTGGGTCCTACGAGCAGTACTTC.

This clonotype was seen once. The genes are TRBV20-1 and TRBJ2-1; possibly TRBD1 for D (6 bases). Germline CDR1 and CDR2: DFQATT and SNEGSKA (reference sequence). V lost 0 bases, J lost 13 bases, and 13 bases lay in between. CDR3 length equals 12 residues. The CDR3 here is CSAREGRGRQFF. The CDR3 region has the DNA TGCAGTGCTAGAGAGGGCAGGGGACGACAGTTCTTC.

This clonotype has a single count. This chain joins TRBV5-1 and TRBJ2-3; no firm D call. Germline V gene sequence: CDR1 SGHRS, CDR2 YFSETQ. The CDR3 extends over 17 amino acids. Trimming removed 3 bases from V and 2 bases from J, with 19 bases in between. CDR3 in DNA: TGCGCCAGCAGCTCCGCACGAAACGAATGGGCCACAGATACGCAGTATTTT. Translated, it gives CASSSARNEWATDTQYF.

V and J are TRBV7-2 and TRBJ2-7, with D perhaps TRBD1 (5 bases). V lost 5 bases and J lost 0, with 11 bases in between. This CDR3 has 14 residues. Germline V gene data show CDR1 as SGHTA and CDR2 as FQGNSA. The CDR3 DNA follows: TGTGCCAGCAGCCAGATGACAGTCTCCTACGAGCAGTACTTC. Translated: CASSQMTVSYEQYF. Looking up the rest from reference TRBV7-2 and TRBJ2-7 gives the full variable domain: GAGVSQSPSNKVTEKGKDVELRCDPISGHTALYWYRQSLGQGLEFLIYFQGNSAPDKSGLPSDRFSAERTGGSVSTLTIQRTQQEDSAVYLCASSQMTVSYEQYFGPGTRLTVT.

Concerning this clonotype: One junction end disagrees with the germline gene, perhaps due to a read error. V gene TRBV27 combines with J gene TRBJ2-5, with 10 bases that match TRBD2. The CDR3 covers 14 residues. Germline-derived CDR1 and CDR2 are MNHEY and SMNVEV (reference sequence). The CDR3 DNA reads as TGTGCCCGCAGTCTAGCGGGAGCCAAAGAGACCCAGTACTTC. Protein sequence: CARSLAGAKETQYF.

This sequence joins TRBV12-3 or TRBV12-4 and TRBJ2-7; 7 bases are a match to TRBD1. CDR3 size: 13 residues. Trimming cost V 5 bases and J 4 bases; bases outside gene matches: 5. The chain's CDR3 is CASSTVGQYEQYF. DNA for the CDR3: TGTGCCAGCAGTACAGTGGGACAGTACGAGCAGTACTTC.

This clonotype was counted a few times. V and J are TRBV4-2 and TRBJ1-2, with a tentative D call TRBD1 (5 bases). The CDR3 has 16 amino acids. V was pared by 4 bases and J by 6 bases, with 21 bases between. CDR1 is LGHNA and CDR2 is YNFKEQ in the germline V gene. The CDR3, as DNA: TGTGCCAGCAGCCTCCTTCCCCCGATGCAGGGCGATGGCTACACCTTC. Its protein is CASSLLPPMQGDGYTF.

This clonotype was seen only once. A read error may account for a junction end that differs from germline. The rearrangement links TRBV4-2 to TRBJ2-3; 9 nucleotides agree with TRBD2. Germline V lookup: CDR1 LGHNA, CDR2 YNFKEQ. The CDR3 spans 15 residues. The CDR3 region is CASSNSGGSTETQYF. The CDR3 DNA reads as TGTGCCAGCAGCAACAGCGGGGGGAGCACAGAGACGCAGTATTTT.

This clonotype has just a few counts. V is TRBV2 and J is TRBJ2-7; no clear D. V lost 1 base and J 3 bases, leaving 7 bases between the germline ends. The CDR3 covers 13 residues. In germline, CDR1 is SNHLY, CDR2 FYNNEI. In DNA, the CDR3 is TGTGCCAGCAGTGAAGGGTGGGACTACGAGCAGTACTTC. Protein product: CASSEGWDYEQYF.

The rearrangement uses TRBV20-1 and TRBJ2-5, with 11 bases fitting TRBD2. Germline assignment: CDR1 DFQATT and CDR2 SNEGSKA (reference sequence). This CDR3 has 16 residues. The V segment lost 5 bases and the J segment 1 base; nucleotides outside the gene matches: 9. CDR3 sequence reads: CSADPGLAEIQETQYF. The CDR3, as DNA: TGCAGTGCTGATCCGGGACTAGCGGAAATCCAAGAGACCCAGTACTTC.

This clonotype has just a few counts. The gene calls are TRBV2 and TRBJ2-1; D is ambiguous. The CDR3 consists of 13 residues. V lost 6 bases, J lost 7 bases, and 13 bases lay in between. Germline values: CDR1 SNHLY, CDR2 FYNNEI. The CDR3 spells CASSRQMGNEQFF. In nucleotides, the CDR3 is TGTGCCAGCAGCCGCCAGATGGGGAATGAGCAGTTCTTC.

This clonotype came up many times. The rearrangement links TRBV29-1 to TRBJ2-1; TRBD2 matches 12 bases. The CDR3 covers 16 residues. V shed 8 bases, J shed 7 bases, and the junction held 15 bases outside the gene matches. Germline CDR1 and CDR2: SQVTM and ANQGSEA. The chain's CDR3 is CSSGASGRGGKNEQFF. CDR3 nucleotides: TGCAGCTCCGGCGCTAGCGGGAGGGGTGGTAAGAATGAGCAGTTCTTC.

With respect to this clonotype: The junction does not match germline at one end; this may be a read error. The chain has TRBV7-3 and TRBJ1-6, with D uncertain. The CDR3 consists of 17 residues. Germline V gene data show CDR1 as SGHTA and CDR2 as FQGTGA. CDR3 in DNA: TGTGCCAGCAGCTTATCCAGCCAGGCCTCCGATAATTCACCCCTCCACTTT. Its translation is CASSLSSQASDNSPLHF. The full variable domain, with the rest looked up from reference TRBV7-3 and TRBJ1-6, is GAGVSQTPSNKVTEKGKYVELRCDPISGHTALYWYRQSLGQGPEFLIYFQGTGAADDSGLPNDRFFAVRPEGSVSTLKIQRTERGDSAVYLCASSLSSQASDNSPLHFGNGTRLTVT.

This clonotype was seen many times. In DNA, the CDR3 is TGCAGCGTTGTACCTAGCGGGAGGTCTGGGGCCAACGTCCTGACTTTC. As protein: CSVVPSGRSGANVLTF. The rearrangement uses TRBV29-1 and TRBJ2-6; TRBD2 aligns across 11 bases. The CDR3 length is 16 residues. Trimming cost V 4 bases and J 1 base; bases outside gene matches: 3. The germline gives CDR1 SQVTM, CDR2 ANQGSEA.

This clonotype has more than one count but fewer than ten. DNA of the CDR3: TGTGCCAGCAGCCAAGCTGGCGGGAGTCTGGACGAGCAGTACTTC. Amino acid sequence: CASSQAGGSLDEQYF. The chain joins TRBV3-1 to TRBJ2-7; TRBD2 matches 7 bases. V was clipped by 1 base and J by 5 bases; unmatched bases: 8. This CDR3 spans 15 amino acids. Germline CDR1 is LGHDT and CDR2 is YNNKEL (reference sequence).

The chain links TRBV7-9 to TRBJ2-7; no firm D call. Germline CDR1 is SEHNR and CDR2 is FQNEAQ (reference sequence). Trimming pared 5 bases from V and 3 bases from J, leaving 14 bases between. The length of the CDR3 is 14 residues. CDR3 loop: CASSASTVFYEQYF. CDR3 nucleotide sequence: TGTGCCAGCAGCGCCAGCACGGTTTTCTACGAGCAGTACTTC. Full variable domain (rest looked up from reference TRBV7-9 and TRBJ2-7): DTGVSQNPRHKITKRGQNVTFRCDPISEHNRLYWYRQTLGQGPEFLTYFQNEAQLEKSRLLSDRFSAERPKGSFSTLEIQRTEQGDSAMYLCASSASTVFYEQYFGPGTRLTVT.

The V call is TRBV10-3, the J call TRBJ2-3; D is unclear. Germline loops: CDR1 ENHRY, CDR2 SYGVKD. With 3 bases removed from V and 4 bases from J, the gap between germline ends came to 8 bases. The CDR3 totals 13 residues. CDR3 sequence (DNA): TGTGCCATCAGTGATCCTAGAGCAGATACGCAGTATTTT. It yields the protein CAISDPRADTQYF.

J is TRBJ2-3 and V is TRBV5-1, with TRBD2 matching 8 bases. From germline, CDR1 is SGHRS and CDR2 YFSETQ. The CDR3 contains 18 residues. The V segment lost 1 base and the J segment 3 bases; nucleotides outside the gene matches: 13. The CDR3 coding sequence is TGCGCCAGCAGCTTGAGGCCTAGCGGGTTTCCAGGTACAGATACGCAGTATTTT. Translating it yields CASSLRPSGFPGTDTQYF.

This clonotype was detected ten times or more. The chain carries TRBV7-6 and TRBJ2-5; 9 bases are shared with TRBD2. This CDR3 has 15 residues. J lost 5 bases, V lost 1 base, and 5 bases had no gene match. CDR1 is SGHVS and CDR2 is FNYEAQ in the germline V gene. The CDR3: CASSLVAGAGETQYF. The CDR3, as DNA: TGTGCCAGCAGCTTAGTAGCGGGAGCGGGGGAGACCCAGTACTTC.

The chain combines TRBV9 with TRBJ1-1; the D gene is possibly TRBD1 (6 bases). Trimming took 2 bases from V and 0 from J, leaving 11 bases between them. The CDR3 totals 15 residues. From germline, CDR1 is SGDLS and CDR2 YYNGEE. CDR3: CASSVSTGMNTEAFF. The CDR3 DNA sequence: TGTGCCAGCAGCGTTTCGACAGGTATGAACACTGAAGCTTTCTTT.

This clonotype has only a few counts. The CDR3 region is CAWENRVDNSPLHF. CDR3 DNA sequence: TGTGCCTGGGAAAACAGGGTAGATAATTCACCCCTCCACTTT. J is TRBJ1-6 and V is TRBV30, with D possibly being TRBD1 (6 bases). The CDR3 extends over 14 amino acids. Germline CDR1 GTSNPN, CDR2 SVGIG (reference sequence). V shed 5 bases and J shed 5 bases, with 13 bases lying between them.

This clonotype was seen ten or more times. The rearrangement links TRBV7-3 to TRBJ2-1, with 9 nucleotides matching TRBD2. This CDR3 is built from 16 residues. CDR1 SGHTA and CDR2 FQGTGA come from the germline V gene. The V segment lost 5 bases and the J segment 2 bases; nucleotides outside the gene matches: 7. As DNA, the CDR3 is TGTGCCAGCAGCGCCATTAGCGGGAGCACCTACAATGAGCAGTTCTTC. This gives the protein CASSAISGSTYNEQFF.

This sequence joins TRBV10-3 and TRBJ1-5; D call uncertain. V was cut by 3 bases and J by 5 bases, with 5 bases left in between. CDR1 and CDR2 from the germline V gene are ENHRY and SYGVKD. The CDR3 has 12 residues. The CDR3 nucleotides read TGTGCCATCAGTGAACTTGATCAGCCCCAGCATTTT. As protein: CAISELDQPQHF.

The rearrangement uses TRBV12-3 or TRBV12-4 and TRBJ1-4; D remains ambiguous. CDR3 length: 12 amino acids. Trimming shortened V by 5 bases and J by 10 bases, and 11 bases separated the two germline ends. CDR3 in amino acids: CASSGPGGKLFF. The CDR3 DNA follows: TGTGCCAGCAGTGGACCGGGTGGAAAACTGTTTTTT.

The rearrangement links TRBV2 to TRBJ2-5; 7 bases match TRBD2. The germline CDR1 and CDR2 sequences are SNHLY and FYNNEI. The CDR3 sequence is 15 residues long. Trimming took 6 bases from V and 4 from J; bases not matched to a gene: 11. In nucleotides, the CDR3 is TGTGCCAGCAGGGCGGGAGTGGTCCAGAGAGAGACCCAGTACTTC. Protein: CASRAGVVQRETQYF.